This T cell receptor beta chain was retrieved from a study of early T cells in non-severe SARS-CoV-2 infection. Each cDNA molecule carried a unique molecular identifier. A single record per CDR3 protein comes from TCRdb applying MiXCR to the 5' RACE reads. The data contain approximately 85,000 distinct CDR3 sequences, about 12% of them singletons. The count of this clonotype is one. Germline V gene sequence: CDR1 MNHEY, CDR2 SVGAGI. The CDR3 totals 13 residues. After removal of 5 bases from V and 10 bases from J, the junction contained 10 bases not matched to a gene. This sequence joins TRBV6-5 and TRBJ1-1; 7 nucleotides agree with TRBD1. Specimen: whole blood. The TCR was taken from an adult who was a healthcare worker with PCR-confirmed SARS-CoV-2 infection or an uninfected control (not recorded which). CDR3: CASSKMGTASAFF. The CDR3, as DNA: TGTGCCAGCAGTAAGATGGGGACAGCGTCAGCTTTCTTT.